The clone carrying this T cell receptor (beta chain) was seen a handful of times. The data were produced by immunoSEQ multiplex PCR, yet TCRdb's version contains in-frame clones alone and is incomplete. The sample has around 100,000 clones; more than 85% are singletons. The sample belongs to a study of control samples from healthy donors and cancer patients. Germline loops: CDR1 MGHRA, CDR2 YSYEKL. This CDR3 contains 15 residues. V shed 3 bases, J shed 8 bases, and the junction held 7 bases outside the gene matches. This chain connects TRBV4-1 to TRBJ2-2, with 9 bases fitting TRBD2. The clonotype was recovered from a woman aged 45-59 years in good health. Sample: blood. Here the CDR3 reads CASSQILAGTGELFF. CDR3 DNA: TGCGCCAGCAGCCAGATTCTAGCGGGAACAGGGGAGCTGTTTTTT.